This T cell receptor (beta chain) was documented in a study of blood T cell repertoires in COVID-19. Study context: Donors in the United States, Italy and Spain gave samples during acute or convalescent COVID-19. PBMCs, B-cell-depleted T cells, or T cells were the source of the cDNA or gDNA that made up the material.

Trimming removed 4 bases at V and 4 bases at J, with 16 bases between. Germline V lookup: CDR1 SGHTA, CDR2 FQGTGA. This CDR3 region has 15 residues. Produced via immunoSEQ multiplex PCR; TCRdb's table is partial and in-frame only. The sample includes 220,000 or so clones, 80% to 85% of them seen just once. This sequence joins TRBV7-3 and TRBJ1-1; D perhaps matches TRBD1 (6 bases). The sequence was collected from a woman aged 40 to 50 who had recovered from COVID-19. The material sequenced was PBMCs or T cells enriched from blood (not recorded which). The CDR3 is CASSSTGGLPTEAFF. The DNA for the CDR3 is TGTGCCAGCAGCTCCACGGGGGGGCTGCCCACTGAAGCTTTCTTT.